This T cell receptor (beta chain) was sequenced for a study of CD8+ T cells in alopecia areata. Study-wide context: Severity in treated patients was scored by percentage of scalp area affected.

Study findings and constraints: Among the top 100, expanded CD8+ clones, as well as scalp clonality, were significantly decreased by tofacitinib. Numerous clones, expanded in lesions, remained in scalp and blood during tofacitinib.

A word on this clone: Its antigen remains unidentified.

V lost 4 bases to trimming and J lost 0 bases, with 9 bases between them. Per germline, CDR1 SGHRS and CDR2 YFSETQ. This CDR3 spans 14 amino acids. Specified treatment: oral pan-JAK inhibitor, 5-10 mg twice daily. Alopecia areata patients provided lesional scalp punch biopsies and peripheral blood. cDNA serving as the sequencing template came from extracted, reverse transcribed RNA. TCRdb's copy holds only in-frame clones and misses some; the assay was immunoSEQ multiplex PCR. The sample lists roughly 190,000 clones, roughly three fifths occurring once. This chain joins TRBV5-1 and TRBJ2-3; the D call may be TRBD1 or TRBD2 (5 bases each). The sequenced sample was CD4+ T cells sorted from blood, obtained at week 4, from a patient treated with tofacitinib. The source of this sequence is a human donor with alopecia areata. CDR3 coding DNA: TGCGCCAGCAGCATACGGGACAGCACAGATACGCAGTATTTT. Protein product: CASSIRDSTDTQYF.